The clone carrying this TCR beta chain was observed a single time. This sample was taken from a study of blood T cell repertoires in COVID-19. Study-wide context: Sources were T cells, B-cell-depleted T cells, or PBMCs; the material itself was cDNA or gDNA.

As processed by the authors: Estimation of nucleated cell counts relied on the amplification of reference gene primers. Produced via immunoSEQ multiplex PCR; TCRdb's table is partial and in-frame only. The DNA was the basis for D and trimming; V, J and clone size are from that table. This sample has 60,000 to 85,000 clones, with approximately 80% found just once. The V gene's germline CDR1 is MNHEY and CDR2 SMNVEV (reference sequence). Unmatched junction bases numbered 9, after V lost 8 bases and J lost 2 bases. This CDR3 comprises 16 residues. Source material: peripheral blood. The receptor was isolated from a human donor in a cohort sampled during active COVID-19. The genes are TRBV27 and TRBJ2-1; 10 nucleotides align to TRBD2. The CDR3 spells CASGPGLAGAYNEQFF. The CDR3, as DNA: TGTGCCAGCGGACCGGGGCTAGCGGGAGCCTACAATGAGCAGTTCTTC.